This TCR beta chain was found in a study of T cells in Graves' hyperthyroidism and ophthalmopathy. This clonotype was seen repeatedly, ten times or more. Patients having uncontrolled infection, another autoimmune disease, pregnancy or lactation were not included. Source material for PBMCs was about 10 ml fresh peripheral blood. TCR beta CDR3 regions were amplified from RNA. Initially, a first-round RT-PCR of the TCR CDR3 employed the HTBI primer set. MiXCR was run by TCRdb on the multiplex PCR reads, yielding one entry per CDR3 protein. The repertoire holds about 530,000 distinct CDR3 sequences, with 17% as singletons. The CDR3 totals 15 residues. Germline CDR1 and CDR2: SGHRS and YFSETQ. Trimming cost V 4 bases and J 5 bases; bases outside gene matches: 6.

V is TRBV5-1 and J is TRBJ2-2; 9 nucleotides match TRBD1. Sequencing used blood. This sequence originates from a woman aged 18-29 years with Graves' ophthalmopathy. The CDR3 is CASSPTGGQTGELFF. The CDR3 nucleotides are TGCGCCAGCAGCCCGACAGGGGGGCAGACCGGGGAGCTGTTTTTT.